Listed below are T cell receptor beta chains from one sample, sequenced in a study of T-cell reconstitution after alpha-beta-depleted transplantation in children. TCRdb used MiXCR to reprocess the PCR reads, holding one entry per CDR3 protein. The repertoire holds hundreds of thousands of distinct CDR3 sequences, with under 30% as singletons. The starting material was PBMCs, mostly from graft donor cells, obtained 360 days after TCRalphabeta/CD19-depleted stem cell transplant. All receptors derive from a female patient aged 2-9 years who had a stem cell transplant for congenital amegakaryocytic thrombocytopenia, so the T cells may come from the graft donor. CDR3s include the opening cysteine and the closing phenylalanine or tryptophan. Fields, in order: D gene, V gene, CDR3 protein. The D gene is left open where the match is weak.

>TRBD2|TRBV5-1
CASSFASLSSSGAREQYF
>-|TRBV29-1
CSVVPSTRFGLAKNIQYF
>TRBD2|TRBV12-3/TRBV12-4
CASSFPLRGGYNEQFF
>TRBD1|TRBV4-1
CASSTRTGYYGYTF
>-|TRBV4-2
CASSPGPFYEQYF
>-|TRBV10-3
CAISELTVGGYTF
>TRBD2|TRBV6-6
CASRLGFYPPSKRGKNTGELFF
>TRBD2|TRBV11-2
CASSLVGKRGHHF
>TRBD1|TRBV5-1
CASSSGTGEETQYF
>-|TRBV6-1
CASSAQDIGYTF
>TRBD2|TRBV12-3/TRBV12-4
CASSLTSRGTDTQYF
>-|TRBV9
CASSAKNTGELFF
>TRBD1|TRBV6-1
CASRPRTGSNTEAFF
>-|TRBV20-1
CSARGPSRGYNEQFF
>-|TRBV10-3
CAISESIEETQYF
>TRBD2|TRBV29-1
CSVEDRGGRELFF
>-|TRBV20-1
CSAYALRGLYEQYF
>TRBD2|TRBV5-1
CASSRKGLAGSYNEQFF
>TRBD2|TRBV19
CASSPTSAYNEQFF
>TRBD1|TRBV2
CASRRQGFQETQYF
>-|TRBV5-1
CASSLAAGSESPLHF
>-|TRBV29-1
CSVASQETYEQYF
>TRBD1|TRBV20-1
CSASFRGQYEQYF
>-|TRBV6-5
CASSYFAGLPYEQYF
>TRBD2|TRBV4-2
CASSQELAGGPDTQYF
>-|TRBV7-9
CASSPVGARRETQYF
>-|TRBV3-1
CASSQENRRQETQYF
>TRBD1|TRBV4-2
CASSQAAGGWTDTQYF
>-|TRBV20-1
CSARDSIDQPQHF
>-|TRBV11-1
CASSLDANTPQRSPYEQYF
>TRBD1|TRBV10-2
CASKTGGTGELFF
>-|TRBV5-1
CASSFQAIVYTDTQYF
>-|TRBV25-1
CASTDGNYGYTF
>-|TRBV28
CASRPRGSITDTQYF
>-|TRBV12-3/TRBV12-4
CASGPHLAGEQFF
>-|TRBV4-1
CASSQSQRQYQETQYF
>-|TRBV20-1
CSAPQGSYEQYF
>-|TRBV12-3/TRBV12-4
CASSSHTDTQYF
>TRBD1|TRBV7-7
CASSPGQTPNEKLFF